The 30 T cell receptor beta chains below come from one sample, sequenced in a study of early T cells in non-severe SARS-CoV-2 infection. TCRdb re-analysed the 5' RACE reads in MiXCR, keeping a single row per CDR3 protein. There are roughly 28,000 distinct CDR3 sequences in the sample; roughly 6.1% occur only once, and 5% to 6.5% lies in the top ten. Source material: whole blood. Receptors were obtained from an adult who was a healthcare worker with PCR-confirmed SARS-CoV-2 infection or an uninfected control (not recorded which).

This clonotype was counted ten times or more. The rearrangement links TRBV4-3 to TRBJ2-7, with TRBD1 matching 9 bases. With 4 bases clipped from V and 5 bases from J, the junction kept 3 bases outside the gene matches. The CDR3 is 13 residues long. CDR1 is LGHNA, CDR2 YSLEER, per germline. The CDR3 nucleotides read TGCGCCAGCAGCCTGGACAGGGGAAACGAGCAGTACTTC. Translated, it gives CASSLDRGNEQYF.

This clonotype was picked up many times. This chain joins TRBV3-1 and TRBJ2-7; 7 positions match TRBD2. CDR1 LGHDT and CDR2 YNNKEL come from the germline V gene (reference sequence). The CDR3 length is 16 residues. With 0 bases clipped from V and 2 bases from J, the junction kept 7 bases outside the gene matches. The CDR3, as DNA: TGTGCCAGCAGCCAAGATGAGCTAGCGGTCCCCTACGAGCAGTACTTC. Its protein is CASSQDELAVPYEQYF.

This sequence joins TRBV10-3 and TRBJ2-7, with D perhaps TRBD2 (5 bases). V shed 5 bases and J shed 2 bases, with 16 bases lying between them. The CDR3 has 15 amino acids. CDR1 is ENHRY and CDR2 is SYGVKD in the germline V gene. CDR3 DNA sequence: TGTGCCATCAGTTCTCGAGCGGATGAGACCTACGAGCAGTACTTC. This encodes CAISSRADETYEQYF.

The chain employs TRBV12-3 or TRBV12-4 and TRBJ2-7; 11 bases are a match to TRBD2. V lost 4 bases, J lost 3 bases, and 5 bases stayed unmatched. The CDR3 is made up of 15 amino acids. The CDR3 is CASSSPSGRIYEQYF. The CDR3 DNA reads as TGTGCCAGCAGTTCGCCTAGCGGGAGGATCTACGAGCAGTACTTC.

This clonotype was picked up a small number of times. The rearrangement links TRBV29-1 to TRBJ1-1, with D unclear. The V gene lost 3 bases and the J gene lost 1 base, with 9 bases spanning the gap. The CDR3 loop spans 13 amino acids. Germline loops: CDR1 SQVTM, CDR2 ANQGSEA. The CDR3 DNA is TGCAGCGTTGAGGAGGGTGGGAACACTGAAGCTTTCTTT. It yields the protein CSVEEGGNTEAFF. Full variable domain (remainder filled in from reference TRBV29-1 and TRBJ1-1): SAVISQKPSRDICQRGTSLTIQCQVDSQVTMMFWYRQQPGQSLTLIATANQGSEATYESGFVIDKFPISRPNLTFSTLTVSNMSPEDSSIYLCSVEEGGNTEAFFGQGTRLTVV.

This clonotype was counted ten times or more. This chain links TRBV28 with TRBJ1-5; D remains unclear. Trimming cost V 3 bases and J 0 bases, with 9 bases left between them. The germline V gene encodes CDR1 MDHEN and CDR2 SYDVKM. CDR3 size: 15 residues. CDR3 loop: CASSLEGSSNQPQHF. CDR3 nucleotides: TGTGCCAGCAGTTTGGAAGGGAGTAGCAATCAGCCCCAGCATTTT.

At least ten counts were recorded for this clonotype. The chain is built from TRBV20-1 and TRBJ2-3; TRBD2 matches 10 bases. The CDR3 has 15 amino acids. Trimming at V came to 4 bases and at J to 4 bases, leaving 8 bases not matched to a gene. Per the germline V gene, CDR1 is DFQATT and CDR2 is SNEGSKA (reference sequence). The CDR3 here is CSAISLAGDADTQYF. CDR3 DNA sequence: TGCAGTGCTATAAGCCTAGCGGGAGATGCAGATACGCAGTATTTT.

In this sample, this clonotype turned up many times. This chain uses TRBV7-6 with TRBJ1-3, with 12 positions matching TRBD1. The CDR3 runs to 16 residues. V was pared by 5 bases and J by 3 bases, with 5 bases of the junction left unmatched. Germline CDR1 is SGHVS and CDR2 is FNYEAQ. This chain's CDR3 is CASSLGTGGGGNTIYF. CDR3 sequence (DNA): TGTGCCAGCAGCCTGGGGACAGGGGGCGGTGGAAACACCATATATTTT.

The chain uses TRBV19 and TRBJ2-7, with 8 bases that match TRBD2. With 4 bases clipped from V and 0 bases from J, the junction kept 8 bases outside the gene matches. The CDR3 spans 16 residues. Germline V gene lookup returns CDR1 LNHDA and CDR2 SQIVND (reference sequence). DNA of the CDR3: TGTGCCAGTAGTACCCGAGCGGGGGAAAGCTCCTACGAGCAGTACTTC. The encoded protein is CASSTRAGESSYEQYF.

This clonotype was seen ten or more times. The rearrangement links TRBV29-1 to TRBJ2-7; D might be TRBD1 (7 bases). V lost 1 base and J 3 bases, leaving 13 bases between the germline ends. Germline loops: CDR1 SQVTM, CDR2 ANQGSEA. The CDR3 length is 14 residues. The CDR3 loop is CSVEVGQEGYEQYF. Here the CDR3 DNA reads TGCAGCGTTGAAGTAGGACAGGAGGGCTACGAGCAGTACTTC.

In its sample, this clonotype was seen many times. The genes are TRBV11-2 and TRBJ2-7; 12 bases line up with TRBD2. From germline, CDR1 is SGHAT and CDR2 FQNNGV. Trimming at V came to 5 bases and at J to 2 bases, leaving 10 bases not matched to a gene. This CDR3 comprises 17 residues. CDR3 sequence: CASSLPTSGGLPYEQYF. The CDR3, as DNA: TGTGCCAGCAGCCTCCCGACTAGCGGGGGCCTTCCCTACGAGCAGTACTTC. Complete variable domain (other parts from reference TRBV11-2 and TRBJ2-7): EAGVAQSPRYKIIEKRQSVAFWCNPISGHATLYWYQQILGQGPKLLIQFQNNGVVDDSQLPKDRFSAERLKGVDSTLKIQPAKLEDSAVYLCASSLPTSGGLPYEQYFGPGTRLTVT.

The table lists this clonotype with many counts. The chain links TRBV29-1 to TRBJ2-7, with D perhaps matching TRBD1 (7 bases). The V gene's germline CDR1 is SQVTM and CDR2 ANQGSEA. The CDR3 extends over 14 amino acids. Trimming took off 1 base at V and 2 bases at J, with 12 bases between the two ends. CDR3: CSVEVAGQTYEQYF. The CDR3 DNA follows: TGCAGCGTTGAAGTTGCGGGACAGACCTACGAGCAGTACTTC.

This clonotype was counted many times. This chain joins TRBV29-1 and TRBJ2-2, with D perhaps matching TRBD1 (5 bases). This CDR3 contains 13 residues. Germline values: CDR1 SQVTM, CDR2 ANQGSEA. V gave up 5 bases and J gave up 1 base, with 8 bases separating them. The CDR3 bases are TGCAGCGTTTTTAGGGGGAACACCGGGGAGCTGTTTTTT. As protein: CSVFRGNTGELFF.

The chain has TRBV20-1 and TRBJ2-3; 7 bases fit TRBD2. The trim removed 0 bases at V and 14 bases at J, leaving 8 bases unmatched. The CDR3 contains 12 residues. Germline CDR1 and CDR2: DFQATT and SNEGSKA (reference sequence). The CDR3 sequence is CSARDLYGGWYF. DNA of the CDR3: TGCAGTGCTAGAGACCTCTACGGGGGGTGGTATTTT.

This clonotype has ten or more counts. The V and J genes are TRBV10-3 and TRBJ2-7; D unclear. The germline V and J ends were trimmed by 3 bases and 2 bases, with 17 bases remaining between them. The CDR3 length is 16 residues. Per the germline V gene, CDR1 is ENHRY and CDR2 is SYGVKD. The CDR3: CAISDPRQHYPYEQYF. The CDR3 DNA is TGTGCCATCAGTGACCCCCGTCAACATTACCCCTACGAGCAGTACTTC.

This clonotype showed up many times. The chain combines TRBV5-1 with TRBJ2-1, with D perhaps matching TRBD1 (6 bases). The CDR3 is 15 residues long. Germline-derived CDR1 and CDR2 are SGHRS and YFSETQ. V lost 0 bases and J lost 3, with 10 bases in between. This CDR3 is CASSLDLGGYNEQFF. The CDR3, as DNA: TGCGCCAGCAGCTTGGATCTAGGGGGCTACAATGAGCAGTTCTTC.

This clonotype was observed at least ten times. The chain employs TRBV9 and TRBJ1-6, with 8 bases fitting TRBD1. The V gene's germline CDR1 is SGDLS and CDR2 YYNGEE. This CDR3 is built from 14 residues. The V gene end was trimmed by 4 bases and the J gene end by 9 bases; junction bases not matched to a gene: 6. In nucleotides, the CDR3 is TGTGCCAGCAGCCTAGGACAGGGAATTTCACCCCTCCACTTT. Protein product: CASSLGQGISPLHF.

This clonotype has ten or more counts. This sequence joins TRBV12-3 or TRBV12-4 and TRBJ2-1; the match to TRBD2 covers 11 bases. Trimming cost V 6 bases and J 12 bases; bases outside gene matches: 10. CDR3 length equals 14 residues. CDR3 coding DNA: TGTGCCAGCAGGGAGGGCGTAGCGGGAGGGTTGCAGTTCTTC. Protein: CASREGVAGGLQFF.

This clonotype came up many times. This rearrangement joins TRBV20-1 to TRBJ2-2; D is possibly TRBD1 or TRBD2 (5 bases each). The CDR3 has 15 residues. From germline, CDR1 is DFQATT and CDR2 SNEGSKA (reference sequence). Trimming removed 3 bases at V and 3 bases at J, with 14 bases between. The chain's CDR3 is CSASKSGTDTGELFF. The CDR3 DNA reads as TGCAGTGCTAGCAAATCCGGGACCGACACCGGGGAGCTGTTTTTT.

Notes on this clonotype: A much larger clone lies one base from this, so it may be a read error. The V call is TRBV15, the J call TRBJ2-3; possible D gene TRBD2, 5 bases. This CDR3 is 15 amino acids long. Germline values: CDR1 LNHNV, CDR2 YYDKDF (reference sequence). V was clipped by 6 bases and J by 5 bases, with 18 bases between them. The CDR3 spells CATSKRSGVIDTQYF. The CDR3 DNA reads as TGTGCCACCAGTAAGCGGAGCGGCGTAATAGATACGCAGTATTTT.

The sample holds many counts of this clonotype. J is TRBJ1-1 and V is TRBV3-1; the D is unclear. The length of the CDR3 is 13 residues. V lost 1 base, J lost 3 bases, and 6 bases lay in between. Germline CDR1 and CDR2: LGHDT and YNNKEL (reference sequence). The CDR3 reads CASSQAADTEAFF. DNA for the CDR3: TGTGCCAGCAGCCAAGCCGCGGACACTGAAGCTTTCTTT.

This clonotype occurred a few times. The rearrangement links TRBV29-1 to TRBJ2-7, with TRBD1 matching 8 bases. CDR1 SQVTM and CDR2 ANQGSEA come from the germline V gene. The CDR3 sequence is 13 residues long. Germline trimming cut 2 bases from V and 2 bases from J; bases unmatched to any gene: 2. Here the CDR3 reads CSVEWDRPYEQYF. Written as DNA, the CDR3 is TGCAGCGTTGAATGGGACAGGCCCTACGAGCAGTACTTC.

This clonotype was detected a few times. This may stem from a read error, because a much larger clone lies one nucleotide away. This chain uses TRBV27 with TRBJ1-2; possible D gene TRBD1, 5 bases. Germline values: CDR1 MNHEY, CDR2 SMNVEV (reference sequence). The ends were cut back, 3 bases at V and 3 bases at J, with 11 bases in the middle. CDR3 length: 14 amino acids. The CDR3 loop reads CASSFGDQDYGYTF. DNA for the CDR3: TGTGCCAGCAGTTTTGGGGACCAAGACTATGGCTACACCTTC.

This chain links TRBV6-2 or TRBV6-3 with TRBJ2-1, with 10 bases that match TRBD2. The V gene end was trimmed by 6 bases and the J gene end by 5 bases; junction bases not matched to a gene: 4. Germline assignment: CDR1 MNHEY and CDR2 SVGEGT. This CDR3 spans 14 amino acids. DNA for the CDR3: TGTGCCAGCAGGAGCGGGGGGGCCAACAATGAGCAGTTCTTC. This translates into CASRSGGANNEQFF.

This clonotype was observed many times. The chain recombines TRBV10-3 with TRBJ2-1, with D possibly being TRBD1 or TRBD2 (5 bases each). Trimming took 2 bases from V and 0 from J, leaving 11 bases between them. Germline CDR1 is ENHRY and CDR2 is SYGVKD. CDR3 size: 16 residues. The chain's CDR3 is CAISERGGSSYNEQFF. The CDR3 DNA follows: TGTGCCATCAGTGAGCGGGGCGGAAGCTCCTACAATGAGCAGTTCTTC.

This clonotype was seen many times. The chain links TRBV24-1 to TRBJ1-2; tentative D call: TRBD1 (5 bases). This CDR3 spans 15 amino acids. Trimming pared 4 bases from V and 4 bases from J, leaving 15 bases between. CDR1 is KGHDR and CDR2 is SFDVKD in the germline V gene. The chain's CDR3 is CATSDTGFSTYGYTF. The CDR3, as DNA: TGTGCCACCAGTGACACAGGCTTCTCTACCTATGGCTACACCTTC.

This clonotype was counted many times. This chain links TRBV7-6 with TRBJ1-4; TRBD1 might be the D (5 bases). From germline, CDR1 is SGHVS and CDR2 FNYEAQ. Trimming stripped 4 bases from V and 8 bases from J, with 23 bases between. The CDR3 has 17 amino acids. The DNA of the CDR3 is TGTGCCAGCAGCTCCCTACCCTTTAGGGGCCCCCGGGAAAAACTGTTTTTT. Translated, it gives CASSSLPFRGPREKLFF.

This clonotype was found many times. The chain joins TRBV7-9 to TRBJ2-7, with a tentative D call TRBD2 (5 bases). V lost 3 bases and J 8 bases, leaving 11 bases between the germline ends. Germline-derived CDR1 and CDR2 are SEHNR and FQNEAQ (reference sequence). This CDR3 region has 12 residues. The CDR3 reads CASSLDSLQQYF. The DNA of the CDR3 is TGTGCCAGCAGCTTGGACTCCTTACAGCAGTACTTC.

V usage is TRBV29-1 and J usage is TRBJ2-3, with TRBD2 matching 8 bases. Germline V lookup: CDR1 SQVTM, CDR2 ANQGSEA. With 5 bases clipped from V and 5 bases from J, the junction kept 6 bases outside the gene matches. The CDR3 covers 13 residues. CDR3 region: CSVRRGAGDTQYF. The DNA for the CDR3 is TGCAGCGTTAGGCGGGGGGCCGGAGATACGCAGTATTTT.

The genes are TRBV20-1 and TRBJ2-7; tentative D call: TRBD2 (5 bases). Trimming removed 3 bases at V and 0 bases at J, with 9 bases between. The CDR3 contains 13 residues. Germline loops: CDR1 DFQATT, CDR2 SNEGSKA (reference sequence). CDR3 protein: CSASSGSSYEQYF. CDR3 DNA: TGCAGTGCTAGCAGCGGTAGCTCCTACGAGCAGTACTTC.